The clone carrying this T cell receptor (beta chain) was counted at least ten times. Its target is not known. The data were taken from a study of metastatic and nonmetastatic thyroid tumors. Study-wide context: Blood and tumor or nodule tissue repertoires from malignant and benign thyroid patients were compared.

In the original analysis: Built for papillary thyroid cancer, a distant-metastasis classifier drew on CDR3 differences across clinicopathological groups. Using MiXCR, TCRdb re-called clones from the PCR reads. Here the V and J calls rest on TCRdb's processing, not on the authors' analysis. The table lists about 89,000 clones, under 15% of them singletons. General study results and limits: It was reported that TCR beta diversity was significantly higher in malignant thyroid tumors than benign nodules, in blood and tumor.

Patients had received no treatment of any kind before thyroid surgery. The V end lost 0 bases, the J end lost 5 bases, and 7 bases lay between the germline ends. The CDR3 sequence is 13 residues long. In germline, CDR1 is MNHEY, CDR2 SVGAGI. This clonotype originated in a female donor with papillary thyroid cancer or a benign thyroid nodule (not recorded which). Some clones in this sample may be carry-over from other donors' samples. Sequencing was carried out using tumor tissue. This chain connects TRBV6-5 to TRBJ2-5; D gene ambiguous. The CDR3 reads CASSYSVGETQYF. The CDR3 DNA reads as TGTGCCAGCAGTTACTCGGTGGGGGAGACCCAGTACTTC.